These 25 T cell receptor beta chains originate from one sample sequenced in a study of immune cell composition in non-small cell lung cancer. The data were produced by immunoSEQ multiplex PCR, yet TCRdb's version contains in-frame clones alone and is incomplete. The repertoire has more than 1,000 clones, around 67% of them found once; the top ten carry more than 15%. Sequences were obtained from lung tumor tissue. The receptors derive from a human donor with non-small cell lung cancer.

This clone was seen just once. This chain joins TRBV11-3 and TRBJ2-1; D uncertain. Trimming took off 0 bases at V and 9 bases at J, with 6 bases between the two ends. The CDR3 totals 12 residues. The germline V gene encodes CDR1 SGHNT and CDR2 YENEEA. The CDR3 DNA reads TGTGCCAGCAGCTTAGAAGTCAGTGAGCAGTTCTTC. Amino acids: CASSLEVSEQFF.

V usage is TRBV5-1 and J usage is TRBJ2-6, with TRBD1 matching 11 bases. Germline lookup yields CDR1 SGHRS and CDR2 YFSETQ. J was trimmed by 3 bases and V by 3 bases; bases with no gene match: 2. The CDR3 has 16 residues. The CDR3 nucleotides are TGCGCCAGCAGCTGGACAGGGGGCGGTGGGGCCAACGTCCTGACTTTC. Protein product: CASSWTGGGGANVLTF.

This chain connects TRBV9 to TRBJ2-7; D is ambiguous. V lost 0 bases and J 4 bases, leaving 14 bases between the germline ends. The length of the CDR3 is 15 residues. CDR1 and CDR2 from the germline V gene are SGDLS and YYNGEE. CDR3 amino acids: CASSVAGDSRYEQYF. In DNA, the CDR3 is TGTGCCAGCAGCGTAGCTGGAGACTCTAGGTACGAGCAGTACTTC.

The V gene is TRBV27, the J gene TRBJ1-6, with D perhaps TRBD1 (5 bases). Germline CDR1 reads MNHEY; CDR2 reads SMNVEV (reference sequence). The CDR3 has 15 amino acids. V was clipped by 8 bases and J by 5 bases, with 16 bases between them. The CDR3 sequence is CASAKAGTNNSPLHF. As DNA, the CDR3 is TGTGCCAGCGCAAAGGCAGGGACTAATAATTCACCCCTCCACTTT.

The chain has TRBV5-1 and TRBJ1-2, with D hard to call. Trimming took 0 bases from V and 7 from J, leaving 13 bases between them. The CDR3 has 14 amino acids. The V gene's germline CDR1 is SGHRS and CDR2 YFSETQ. In DNA form, the CDR3 reads TGCGCCAGCAGCTTGGAAGCGGATGGCGGTGGCTACACCTTC. Translated: CASSLEADGGGYTF. The entire variable domain, with the rest obtained from reference TRBV5-1 and TRBJ1-2, is as follows: KAGVTQTPRYLIKTRGQQVTLSCSPISGHRSVSWYQQTPGQGLQFLFEYFSETQRNKGNFPGRFSGRQFSNSRSEMNVSTLELGDSALYLCASSLEADGGGYTFGSGTRLTVV.

The chain employs TRBV7-9 and TRBJ2-6; 7 bases match TRBD2. Germline assignment: CDR1 SEHNR and CDR2 FQNEAQ (reference sequence). This CDR3 has 16 amino acids. J gave up 2 bases and V 0 bases, and 1 base lay outside the gene matches. CDR3 sequence: CASSLAGGTGANVLTF. In DNA, the CDR3 is TGTGCCAGCAGCTTAGCGGGGGGGACTGGGGCCAACGTCCTGACTTTC. Full variable domain (outside the CDR3, taken from reference TRBV7-9 and TRBJ2-6): DTGVSQNPRHKITKRGQNVTFRCDPISEHNRLYWYRQTLGQGPEFLTYFQNEAQLEKSRLLSDRFSAERPKGSFSTLEIQRTEQGDSAMYLCASSLAGGTGANVLTFGAGSRLTVL.

The V gene is TRBV7-2, the J gene TRBJ2-1; TRBD1 matches 7 bases. CDR3 length: 12 amino acids. Germline CDR1 reads SGHTA; CDR2 reads FQGNSA. Trimming cost V 5 bases and J 10 bases; bases outside gene matches: 5. Here the CDR3 DNA reads TGTGCCAGCAGCCCAAGACAGGGAGAGCAGTTCTTC. It codes for CASSPRQGEQFF.

Details on this clone: Other nucleotide sequences in the sample specify the same CDR3. V gene TRBV4-1 combines with J gene TRBJ2-7; 8 positions agree with TRBD2. The CDR3 spans 15 residues. CDR1 and CDR2 from the germline V gene are MGHRA and YSYEKL. Losses at the gene ends were 3 bases for V and 0 bases for J; bases not matched to a gene: 4. This CDR3 is CASSQRTSRSYEQYF. Here the CDR3 DNA reads TGCGCCAGCAGCCAGAGGACTAGCCGCTCCTACGAGCAGTACTTC.

V gene TRBV7-9 combines with J gene TRBJ2-7, with D tentatively TRBD1 (5 bases). This CDR3 comprises 15 residues. Germline CDR1 SEHNR, CDR2 FQNEAQ (reference sequence). V gave up 5 bases and J gave up 5 bases, with 19 bases separating them. This CDR3 reads CASSPGWASRHEQYF. DNA of the CDR3: TGTGCCAGCAGCCCAGGGTGGGCCTCTAGACACGAGCAGTACTTC.

The chain employs TRBV30 and TRBJ1-4; D perhaps matches TRBD1 (6 bases). There are 15 residues in the CDR3. Between the trimmed V and J ends, which lost 2 bases and 8 bases, there was a span of 18 bases. CDR1 GTSNPN and CDR2 SVGIG come from the germline V gene (reference sequence). The CDR3, as DNA: TGTGCCTGGAGTCAAGAAGGGGGACCTTCGGAAAAACTGTTTTTT. Translation: CAWSQEGGPSEKLFF.

In this sample, this clone turned up once. The rearrangement uses TRBV11-2 and TRBJ2-3; TRBD2 agrees at 12 bases. The V gene end was trimmed by 8 bases and the J gene end by 0 bases; junction bases not matched to a gene: 6. Germline CDR1 is SGHAT and CDR2 is FQNNGV. The CDR3 spans 16 residues. CDR3 loop: CASGLAGGRSTDTQYF. The CDR3, as DNA: TGTGCCAGCGGGCTAGCGGGGGGGCGTAGCACAGATACGCAGTATTTT.

The chain employs TRBV7-6 and TRBJ2-1; D remains ambiguous. The germline CDR1 and CDR2 sequences are SGHVS and FNYEAQ. This CDR3 region has 15 residues. Trimming stripped 4 bases from V and 2 bases from J, with 12 bases between. This CDR3 is CASSSPSQAYNEQFF. The CDR3 DNA sequence: TGTGCCAGCAGCTCCCCCAGCCAGGCCTACAATGAGCAGTTCTTC.

V gene TRBV7-6 combines with J gene TRBJ1-2; D is unresolved. The CDR3 has 14 amino acids. The V end lost 5 bases, the J end lost 0 bases, and 10 bases lay between the germline ends. Germline V lookup: CDR1 SGHVS, CDR2 FNYEAQ. CDR3 sequence: CASSEQRTNYGYTF. The CDR3 nucleotides read TGTGCCAGCAGCGAACAGCGGACTAACTATGGCTACACCTTC.

The DNA of the CDR3 is TGCGCCAGCAGCTTGGTGCAGGGAAGCATCGACGAGCAGTACTTC. Translating gives CASSLVQGSIDEQYF. The rearrangement joins TRBV5-1 to TRBJ2-7; TRBD1 is a possible D gene (5 bases). The CDR3 is made up of 15 amino acids. The germline gives CDR1 SGHRS, CDR2 YFSETQ. The V end was cut by 0 bases, the J end by 5 bases, with 15 bases between.

The V and J genes are TRBV6-6 and TRBJ1-5, with a possible D match to TRBD1 (6 bases). This CDR3 is 15 amino acids long. Trimming stripped 3 bases from V and 0 bases from J, with 9 bases between. The germline V gene encodes CDR1 MNHNY and CDR2 SVGAGI (reference sequence). The CDR3 bases are TGTGCCAGCAGTTATACAGGGTATAGCAATCAGCCCCAGCATTTT. It codes for CASSYTGYSNQPQHF.

This clone was found a few times. The chain is built from TRBV6-5 and TRBJ1-4; possibly TRBD1 for D (6 bases). Germline CDR1 and CDR2: MNHEY and SVGAGI. Between the trimmed V and J ends, which lost 4 bases and 8 bases, there was a span of 14 bases. This CDR3 region has 14 residues. DNA for the CDR3: TGTGCCAGCAGTTCCCAGGGGCGGGTGGAAAAACTGTTTTTT. This translates into CASSSQGRVEKLFF.

The chain uses TRBV6-6 and TRBJ1-4, with 8 bases that match TRBD1. The ends lost 6 bases at V and 3 bases at J; junction bases unmatched: 3. Germline CDR1 is MNHNY and CDR2 is SVGAGI (reference sequence). The CDR3 has 14 amino acids. DNA for the CDR3: TGTGCCAGCAGAACGGACAGGGCTAATGAAAAACTGTTTTTT. It codes for CASRTDRANEKLFF.

This clone was seen a few times. The rearrangement links TRBV6-6 to TRBJ1-2; D unclear. Germline V gene data show CDR1 as MNHNY and CDR2 as SVGAGI (reference sequence). This CDR3 has 16 residues. Trimming removed 6 bases at V and 1 base at J, with 18 bases between. CDR3 in amino acids: CASSPGGWQNNYGYTF. DNA of the CDR3: TGTGCCAGCAGCCCAGGAGGTTGGCAAAATAACTATGGCTACACCTTC.

The chain joins TRBV30 to TRBJ1-2, with 7 bases lining up with TRBD1. The V gene's germline CDR1 is GTSNPN and CDR2 SVGIG (reference sequence). This CDR3 has 15 amino acids. Trimming cost V 2 bases and J 7 bases; bases outside gene matches: 13. The CDR3 loop reads CAWSYNRGNSIGYTF. CDR3 DNA sequence: TGTGCCTGGAGTTATAACAGGGGAAACAGCATTGGCTACACCTTC.

The J gene is TRBJ2-1, the V gene TRBV21-1; the table gives TRBD1 as D, unverified against the DNA. TRBV21-1 is shown as a pseudogene. The CDR3 has 12 residues. CDR3 sequence (DNA): TGTGCCACCTTGGGACAGTTCAATGAGCAGTTCTTC. It encodes CATLGQFNEQFF.

The V gene is TRBV5-4, the J gene TRBJ1-1; D may be TRBD1 (5 bases). The V and J ends lost 1 base and 4 bases respectively, with 11 bases between them. CDR1 is SGHNT and CDR2 is YYREEE in the germline V gene (reference sequence). The CDR3 spans 14 residues. Here the CDR3 reads CASSLPGGGTEAFF. The CDR3 DNA reads TGTGCCAGCAGCTTGCCGGGGGGTGGCACTGAAGCTTTCTTT.

The chain joins TRBV5-4 to TRBJ2-1; weak D call: TRBD1 (6 bases). V was shortened by 4 bases and J by 0 bases, with 20 bases between the two germline ends. This CDR3 region has 18 residues. Germline assignment: CDR1 SGHNT and CDR2 YYREEE (reference sequence). CDR3 in DNA: TGTGCCAGCAGCCCCGGGACACGAACTCAGAGCTCCTACAATGAGCAGTTCTTC. It is translated as CASSPGTRTQSSYNEQFF.

V and J are TRBV15 and TRBJ1-4; D is undetermined. The CDR3 is made up of 13 amino acids. Germline loops: CDR1 LNHNV, CDR2 YYDKDF (reference sequence). V was shortened by 1 base and J by 12 bases, with 12 bases between the two germline ends. The CDR3 DNA reads TGTGCCACCAGCAGAGGTCGAAATGAGGAACTGTTTTTT. It is translated as CATSRGRNEELFF.

This clone showed up just once. The rearrangement joins TRBV11-3 to TRBJ2-5, with D possibly TRBD1 on 5 matching bases. The ends were cut back, 3 bases at V and 7 bases at J, with 12 bases in the middle. The CDR3 totals 13 residues. Germline V gene lookup returns CDR1 SGHNT and CDR2 YENEEA. This CDR3 reads CASSFGQVGTQYF. The CDR3 coding sequence is TGTGCCAGCAGCTTTGGACAAGTAGGGACCCAGTACTTC. The variable domain in full, completed from reference TRBV11-3 and TRBJ2-5, reads EAGVVQSPRYKIIEKKQPVAFWCNPISGHNTLYWYLQNLGQGPELLIRYENEEAVDDSQLPKDRFSAERLKGVDSTLKIQPAELGDSAVYLCASSFGQVGTQYFGPGTRLLVL.

V usage is TRBV2 and J usage is TRBJ1-1; TRBD1 is a possible D gene (5 bases). The germline CDR1 and CDR2 sequences are SNHLY and FYNNEI. Trimming cost V 6 bases and J 3 bases, with 14 bases left between them. The CDR3 is 14 amino acids. The CDR3 protein is CASSRGGGYTEAFF. The CDR3 nucleotides read TGTGCCAGCAGCCGGGGGGGTGGATACACTGAAGCTTTCTTT.